This T cell receptor (beta chain) comes out of a study of T cells in Graves' hyperthyroidism and ophthalmopathy. Study-wide points: Blood also held most thyroid clonotypes expanded beyond 0.001. From stable hyperthyroidism, ophthalmopathy was separated by a 13 V-J model.

RNA transcripts yielded amplified TCR beta CDR3 regions. TCR CDR3 regions were first amplified by RT-PCR with HTBI primers. Using its own MiXCR run on the multiplex PCR reads, TCRdb lists one record per CDR3 protein. The sample consists of more than 350,000 distinct CDR3 sequences, 13% to 15% of them appearing once. The CDR3 sequence is 15 residues long. Looked up from germline, CDR1 is MDHEN and CDR2 is SYDVKM. J lost 3 bases, V lost 4 bases, and 6 bases had no gene match. This clonotype was recorded at least ten times. Its matching antigen is unknown. Sequenced sample: blood. The V call is TRBV28, the J call TRBJ1-1, with 9 bases that match TRBD1. The origin of this receptor is an older woman with Graves' ophthalmopathy. This CDR3 reads CASSSTGGGDTEAFF. The CDR3 DNA reads TGTGCCAGCAGTTCGACAGGGGGAGGGGACACTGAAGCTTTCTTT.